A selection of T cell receptor beta chains follows, all from one sample in a study of identifying expanded T cells in peripheral blood. TCRdb's copy holds only in-frame clones and misses some; the assay was immunoSEQ multiplex PCR. Of tens of thousands of clones in the sample, about 83% were seen once. Sample: blood. These receptors originate from a person aged 18 to 75 in good health. The conserved cysteine and the conserved F or W are not part of the CDR3 here.

>TRBV30|TRBJ2-7
ASGTSGEAGYEQY
>TRBV7-9|TRBJ2-7
ASSLGTGPYEQY
>TRBV2|TRBJ2-2
AREGQRTGELF
>TRBV5-6|TRBJ2-5
ASSSWTGDTETQY
>TRBV4-1|TRBJ2-7
ASSQDRGTGWASSYEQY
>TRBV7-8|TRBJ1-3
ASSLATGGIRNTIY
>TRBV25-1|TRBJ2-7
ASRPTGAYEQY
>TRBV5-6|TRBJ2-1
ASSLVAGVFNNEQF
>TRBV7-9|TRBJ1-4
ASKLATNEKLF
>TRBV5-8|TRBJ1-2
ASSPGRILGNYGYT
>TRBV6-6|TRBJ1-1
ASSRLTNTEAF
>TRBV5-6|TRBJ2-7
ASSLFMSSVEQY
>TRBV5-3|TRBJ2-3
ASSQGSTDTQY
>TRBV6-1|TRBJ2-1
ASRARTGVDEQF
>TRBV7-9|TRBJ2-5
ASSLAQDVETQY
>TRBV6-5|TRBJ2-7
ASSRPGTGSYEQY
>TRBV21-1|TRBJ2-5
ASSNRDTQETQY
>TRBV5-1|TRBJ2-4
ASSPRGGQNIQY
>TRBV28|TRBJ2-3
ASSSDQGWTDTQY
>TRBV30|TRBJ2-7
AWSVPPSTYEQY
>TRBV7-3|TRBJ2-2
ASSSDTGELF
>TRBV9|TRBJ2-3
ASSEKAGGSTDTQY
>TRBV11-3|TRBJ1-1
ASSYRGVSTEAF
>TRBV11-2|TRBJ2-7
ASRISGYSYEQY
>TRBV6-6|TRBJ1-3
ASRGGASSSGNTIY
>TRBV5-6|TRBJ1-1
ASSLAAGQFTEAF
>TRBV5-1|TRBJ2-7
ASSLGGTSGAYEQY
>TRBV9|TRBJ2-6
ASSARIRNRAGDNVLT
>TRBV2|TRBJ2-2
ASSVDKVGELF
>TRBV18|TRBJ2-7
ASSEDSHEQY
>TRBV5-4|TRBJ2-1
ASSGALGNEQF
>TRBV12-5|TRBJ2-2
ASVKGQYQNTGELF
>TRBV11-2|TRBJ2-3
ASSPGISTDTQY
>TRBV30|TRBJ2-1
AWSDGAEQF
>TRBV27|TRBJ1-6
ASSKEYNSPLH
>TRBV6-1|TRBJ1-4
ASRPGQNEKLF
>TRBV7-3|TRBJ1-1
ASSSGPYTEAF
>TRBV7-9|TRBJ2-5
ASSSTSTGTQY
>TRBV12-5|TRBJ2-5
ASGLVFGKPQETQY
>TRBV4-3|TRBJ1-2
ASSSLAGGGYT
>TRBV2|TRBJ1-2
ASSRAGGLNYGYT
>TRBV4-1|TRBJ2-7
ASSQDTSGGSYEQY
>TRBV30|TRBJ2-1
SGLAGRARYNEQF
>TRBV29-1|TRBJ1-5
SVALQGDQPQH
>TRBV5-1|TRBJ1-2
ASSLVGGSNYGYT
>TRBV9|TRBJ1-5
ASSASGGMHQPQH
>TRBV14|TRBJ1-1
ASSHTAGTEAF
>TRBV30|TRBJ1-5
AWSALGVVKPQH
>TRBV7-2|TRBJ1-6
ASSGTNGGTLH
>TRBV9|TRBJ2-1
ASSVGSLGVGEQF
>TRBV19|TRBJ1-5
ASSTRGRQPQH
>TRBV2|TRBJ2-3
ASKLNGGFTDTQY
>TRBV5-1|TRBJ1-2
ASTRGEAGRGGGYT
>TRBV11-2|TRBJ2-7
ASSLGKTYEQY